The present entry profiles one T cell receptor (beta chain) with its context. Profiling that covered TCR beta VDJ and CDR3 relied on genomic DNA as its template. One entry per CDR3 protein, called by TCRdb with MiXCR from the reads. This sample has about 81,000 distinct CDR3 sequences, with 40% to 50% found just once. Trimming took 7 bases from V and 0 from J, leaving 11 bases between them. The CDR3 contains 13 residues. The germline CDR1 and CDR2 sequences are SQVTM and ANQGSEA. The data derive from a study of CD8+CD57+ T cells in acquired aplastic anemia. The sequenced sample was sorted CD4+, CD8+, or CD8+CD57+ T cells (not recorded which) from PBMCs. This clonotype was sampled from a human donor in good health, serving as a control. This chain joins TRBV29-1 and TRBJ2-3; D perhaps matches TRBD2 (6 bases). CDR3 in DNA: TGCAGCGAGGTAGCGGACAGCACAGATACGCAGTATTTT. Translation gives CSEVADSTDTQYF.